This T cell receptor beta chain was observed in a study of T-cell reconstitution after alpha-beta-depleted transplantation in children. Unique molecular identifiers featured in how the TCRbeta library was prepared. TCRdb re-derived calls from the PCR reads in MiXCR, one entry per CDR3 protein. The sample shows 450,000 to 600,000 distinct CDR3 sequences, 10% to 15% of them seen only once. The CDR3 is made up of 14 amino acids. Germline V gene lookup returns CDR1 LNHNV and CDR2 YYDKDF (reference sequence). V was clipped by 1 base and J by 3 bases, with 9 bases between them. Overall study findings and caveats: By one year post-transplant, T-cell counts and diversity largely arose from T cells that were newly produced.

This clonotype was observed at least ten times. Its specificity is unknown. The sample in question was PBMCs, mostly from graft donor cells, obtained 360 days after TCRalphabeta/CD19-depleted stem cell transplant. The TCR comes from a male patient between 10 and 17 years old who had a stem cell transplant for acute myeloid leukemia, so the T cells may come from the graft donor. The chain carries TRBV15 and TRBJ1-2; no clear D. The CDR3 loop is CATSRVAGDYGYTF. The CDR3 nucleotides read TGTGCCACCAGCAGAGTGGCAGGCGACTATGGCTACACCTTC.